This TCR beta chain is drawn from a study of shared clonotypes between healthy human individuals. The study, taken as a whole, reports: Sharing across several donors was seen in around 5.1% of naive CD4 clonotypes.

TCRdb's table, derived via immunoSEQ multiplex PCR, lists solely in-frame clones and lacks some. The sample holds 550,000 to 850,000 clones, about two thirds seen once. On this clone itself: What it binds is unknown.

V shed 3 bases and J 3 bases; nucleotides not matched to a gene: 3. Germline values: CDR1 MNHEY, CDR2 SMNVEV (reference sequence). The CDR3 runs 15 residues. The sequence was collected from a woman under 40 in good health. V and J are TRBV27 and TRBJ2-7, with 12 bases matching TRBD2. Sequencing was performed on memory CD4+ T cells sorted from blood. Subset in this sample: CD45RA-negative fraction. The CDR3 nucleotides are TGTGCCAGCAGTTTGACGGGACTAGCGGGCTACGAGCAGTACTTC. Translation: CASSLTGLAGYEQYF.